The clone carrying this TCR beta chain was found many times. The data stem from a study of T-cell reconstitution after alpha-beta-depleted transplantation in children. TCRbeta library construction was performed incorporating unique molecular identifiers. One entry per CDR3 protein, called by TCRdb with MiXCR from the PCR reads. Seen here are about 640,000 distinct CDR3 sequences, 15% to 20% observed once, and the top ten hold approximately 1%. This sequence was found in a human donor who donated a stem cell graft to a child with acute myeloid leukemia. Sequencing used PBMCs from the stem cell graft donor, obtained from the stem cell graft.

DNA for the CDR3: TGTGCCAGCAGACCAGGGAGGACTGAAGCTTTCTTT. Its translation: CASRPGRTEAFF. This chain connects TRBV12-3 or TRBV12-4 to TRBJ1-1; D might be TRBD1 (5 bases). This CDR3 has 12 amino acids. V was pared by 6 bases and J by 5 bases, with 10 bases between.